A selection of T cell receptor beta chains follows, all from one sample in a study of cytomegalovirus exposure and HLA in healthy donors. Measured with immunoSEQ multiplex PCR; TCRdb has only the in-frame clones, and not every one. This table holds about 160,000 clones, around 69% found once. What was sequenced was PBMCs. The receptors shown here come from a woman aged 25 to 45 in good health and CMV-seronegative. Both conserved end residues are part of each CDR3. A D gene is named only where the DNA matches it firmly. Expanded clones are given a class, and other clones once, few, many or no size at all.

D: TRBD1
size: NA
J: TRBJ2-2
V: TRBV6-6
DNA: TGTGCCAGCAGTTACGTCGGGACAGAGAACACCGGGGAGCTGTTTTTT
CDR3: CASSYVGTENTGELFF

D: NA
size: NA
J: TRBJ2-1
V: TRBV4-3
DNA: TGCGCCAGCAGCCAAGATCTATCGGGGGAGAATGAGCAGTTCTTC
CDR3: CASSQDLSGENEQFF

D: TRBD1
size: few
J: TRBJ2-7
V: TRBV7-2
DNA: TGTGCCAGCAGCTCACGGACAGGCGCCGAGCAGTACTTC
CDR3: CASSSRTGAEQYF

D: NA
size: NA
J: TRBJ1-1
V: TRBV4-3
DNA: TGCGCCAGCAGCCAAGGACGACAGGACTTGAACACTGAAGCTTTCTTT
CDR3: CASSQGRQDLNTEAFF

D: TRBD1
size: NA
J: TRBJ1-2
V: TRBV27
DNA: TGTGCCAGCAGATACAGGGGAGAGTATGGCTACACCTTC
CDR3: CASRYRGEYGYTF

D: NA
size: few
J: TRBJ2-3
V: TRBV28
DNA: TGTGCCAGCAGTCGCTGGGGGGGCACAGATACGCAGTATTTT
CDR3: CASSRWGGTDTQYF

D: NA
size: NA
J: TRBJ2-1
V: TRBV28
DNA: TGTGCCAGCAGTTTATTAGGAGGTGAGCAGTTCTTC
CDR3: CASSLLGGEQFF

D: NA
size: NA
J: TRBJ2-7
V: TRBV2
DNA: TGTGCCAGCACCCTTTCCAGGACTTACGAGCGGTACTTC
CDR3: CASTLSRTYERYF

D: NA
size: NA
J: TRBJ2-1
V: TRBV7-3
DNA: TGTGCCAGCAGCCCTGCGGGGGCAGGTGAGCAGTTCTTC
CDR3: CASSPAGAGEQFF

D: NA
size: NA
J: TRBJ1-3
V: TRBV28
DNA: TGTGCCAGCACCTCGGGGGTCTCTGGAAACACCATATATTTT
CDR3: CASTSGVSGNTIYF

D: NA
size: NA
J: TRBJ1-5
V: TRBV19
DNA: TGTGCCAGTAGGAAACAGGTTCATAGCAATCAGCCCCAGCATTTT
CDR3: CASRKQVHSNQPQHF

D: TRBD1
size: NA
J: TRBJ2-5
V: TRBV7-6
DNA: TGTGCCAGCAGCCCAGAACCGGGACAGGGGATGCGGGAGACCCAGTACTTC
CDR3: CASSPEPGQGMRETQYF

D: NA
size: NA
J: TRBJ1-4
V: TRBV2
DNA: TGTGCCAGCAGTGATGTCAGGTTCGCAACTAATGAAAAACTGTTTTTT
CDR3: CASSDVRFATNEKLFF

D: NA
size: NA
J: TRBJ2-5
V: TRBV25-1
DNA: TGTGCCAGCACAACGCACAGTCAAGAGACCCAGTACTTC
CDR3: CASTTHSQETQYF

D: TRBD1
size: NA
J: TRBJ2-7
V: TRBV7-6
DNA: TGTGCCAGCAGCCCAGACAGACAGGGGATGCACGAGCAGTACTTC
CDR3: CASSPDRQGMHEQYF

D: NA
size: NA
J: TRBJ2-2
V: TRBV7-6
DNA: TGTGCCAGCAGCTTAGGTACGAACACCGGGGAGCTGTTTTTT
CDR3: CASSLGTNTGELFF

D: TRBD1
size: NA
J: TRBJ1-5
V: TRBV5-8
DNA: TGTGCCAGCAGCGTAGCGGGACAGGGTGAGCCCCAGCATTTT
CDR3: CASSVAGQGEPQHF

D: NA
size: few
J: TRBJ1-4
V: TRBV7-9
DNA: TGTGCCAGCAGCTTAGTGCGCGCAACTAATGAAAAACTGTTTTTT
CDR3: CASSLVRATNEKLFF

D: TRBD1
size: few
J: TRBJ2-1
V: TRBV6-5
DNA: TGTGCCAGCAGTTTCGGACAGGGAACGACCTACAATGAGCAGTTCTTC
CDR3: CASSFGQGTTYNEQFF

D: NA
size: NA
J: TRBJ1-2
V: TRBV9
DNA: TGTGCCAGCAGCGATCGTAGGTCGGGTGGCTACACCTTC
CDR3: CASSDRRSGGYTF

D: TRBD2
size: NA
J: TRBJ2-3
V: TRBV5-1
DNA: TGCGCCAGTTATCGGGGCGGGAGCGCCTACACAGATACGCAGTATTTT
CDR3: CASYRGGSAYTDTQYF

D: NA
size: NA
J: TRBJ2-2
V: TRBV9
DNA: TGTGCCAGCAGCGCCCAAGCGGGCCGGAACACCGGGGAGCTGTTTTTT
CDR3: CASSAQAGRNTGELFF

D: NA
size: once
J: TRBJ1-6
V: TRBV6-5
DNA: TGTGCCAGCAGCAACAGGGAAGGGAATTCACCCCTCCACTTT
CDR3: CASSNREGNSPLHF

D: NA
size: NA
J: TRBJ1-1
V: TRBV27
DNA: TGTGCCAGCAGCCCATTTTGGGAGCCGAACACTGAAGCTTTCTTT
CDR3: CASSPFWEPNTEAFF

D: NA
size: NA
J: TRBJ1-5
V: TRBV2
DNA: TGTGCCAGCAGTGAAGTCAGGGGCAGCAATCAGCCCCAGCATTTT
CDR3: CASSEVRGSNQPQHF

D: NA
size: NA
J: TRBJ2-7
V: TRBV28
DNA: TGTGCCAGCAGTTTACCCGGGACTTTCCCCTACGAGCAGTACTTC
CDR3: CASSLPGTFPYEQYF

D: TRBD2
size: NA
J: TRBJ2-7
V: TRBV4-1
DNA: TGCGCCAGCAGCCAACCCCCGGGACTAGCCACCTACGAGCAGTACTTC
CDR3: CASSQPPGLATYEQYF

D: TRBD2
size: NA
J: TRBJ2-5
V: TRBV7-3
DNA: TGTGCCAGCAGCCAGGGGACTAGCAGCCAAGAGACCCAGTACTTC
CDR3: CASSQGTSSQETQYF

D: NA
size: few
J: TRBJ2-1
V: TRBV5-6
DNA: TGTGCCAGCAGCTTGGTGGAGAGCCTCTACAATGAGCAGTTCTTC
CDR3: CASSLVESLYNEQFF

D: TRBD1
size: few
J: TRBJ1-1
V: TRBV6-1
DNA: TGTGCCAGCAGCAGAGCCCAGGGGGACGATGAAGCTTTCTTT
CDR3: CASSRAQGDDEAFF

D: TRBD1
size: NA
J: TRBJ2-1
V: TRBV5-1
DNA: TGCGCCAGCAGCCAACAGGGGTTCCACAATGAGCAGTTCTTC
CDR3: CASSQQGFHNEQFF

D: TRBD2
size: NA
J: TRBJ2-7
V: TRBV4-3
DNA: TGCGCCAGCAGCCAAGAAGGCGGGCTAGCGGGGGACCCCCTCAAGTACTTC
CDR3: CASSQEGGLAGDPLKYF

D: TRBD2
size: few
J: TRBJ2-3
V: TRBV10-3
DNA: TGTGCCATCTCATCGTGGACTAGCGGGGTAGATACGCAGTATTTT
CDR3: CAISSWTSGVDTQYF

D: TRBD2
size: few
J: TRBJ2-1
V: TRBV4-1
DNA: TGCGCCAGCAGCCAGGACACTAGCGGATCTTACAATGAGCAGTTCTTC
CDR3: CASSQDTSGSYNEQFF

D: NA
size: NA
J: TRBJ2-7
V: TRBV7-9
DNA: TGTTCCAGCAGCTTCACGAGGGCCGAGCAGTACTTC
CDR3: CSSSFTRAEQYF

D: TRBD1
size: once
J: TRBJ2-3
V: TRBV27
DNA: TGTGCCAGCAGTTTAACAGGGGGAAATACGCAGTATTTT
CDR3: CASSLTGGNTQYF

D: NA
size: NA
J: TRBJ2-7
V: TRBV5-1
DNA: TGCGCCAGCAGTATTCAGGGCTACTACGAGCAGTACTTC
CDR3: CASSIQGYYEQYF

D: NA
size: NA
J: TRBJ2-7
V: TRBV6-5
DNA: TGTGCCAGCAAAATAGGGGGGGGCCACTCCTACGAGCAGTACTTC
CDR3: CASKIGGGHSYEQYF

D: NA
size: NA
J: TRBJ2-7
V: TRBV28
DNA: TGTGCCAGCAGATCTTGGACAGTTAAGAACGAGCAGTACTTC
CDR3: CASRSWTVKNEQYF

D: TRBD1
size: NA
J: TRBJ2-7
V: TRBV2
DNA: TGTGCCAGCAAGGACAGGGGAGCCTACGAGCAGTACTTC
CDR3: CASKDRGAYEQYF

D: TRBD2
size: few
J: TRBJ2-5
V: TRBV5-1
DNA: TGCGCCAGCAGCTTGGGCGGGAGCGGCGGGACCCAGTACTTC
CDR3: CASSLGGSGGTQYF

D: TRBD2
size: NA
J: TRBJ2-7
V: TRBV7-3
DNA: TGTGCCAGCAGCTTAGGTAGCGGGAGGTCCTACGAGCAGTACTTC
CDR3: CASSLGSGRSYEQYF

D: NA
size: NA
J: TRBJ1-5
V: TRBV9
DNA: TGTGCCAGCAGCGTAGAGGGCAGTAGGGAGCGGCCCCAGCATTTT
CDR3: CASSVEGSRERPQHF

D: NA
size: once
J: TRBJ2-7
V: TRBV19
DNA: TGTGCCAGTAGTCTTGGGCATACCTACGAGCAGTACTTC
CDR3: CASSLGHTYEQYF

D: NA
size: NA
J: TRBJ1-3
V: TRBV7-6
DNA: TGTGCCAGCAGCCCGCCAGCGTCTGGAAACACCATATATTTT
CDR3: CASSPPASGNTIYF

D: NA
size: few
J: TRBJ2-1
V: TRBV6-5
DNA: TGTGCCAGCAGTTTCCTGAGCTTGGACAAGAATGAGCAGTTCTTC
CDR3: CASSFLSLDKNEQFF

D: TRBD1
size: few
J: TRBJ2-7
V: TRBV2
DNA: TGTGCCAGCAGTCCCATCGGCCCGCCCGGGACAGGGGGCAACGAGCAGTACTTC
CDR3: CASSPIGPPGTGGNEQYF

D: NA
size: NA
J: TRBJ2-3
V: TRBV6-6
DNA: TGTGCCAGCAGTTACACAGACTACACAGATACGCAGTATTTT
CDR3: CASSYTDYTDTQYF

D: NA
size: NA
J: TRBJ2-4
V: TRBV4-2
DNA: TGTGCCAGCAGCCCATTAGCGGAAACCAAAAACATTCAGTACTTC
CDR3: CASSPLAETKNIQYF

D: TRBD1
size: NA
J: TRBJ2-5
V: TRBV28
DNA: TGTGCCAGCAGTTGGACAGGGCAAAAAGAGACCCAGTACTTC
CDR3: CASSWTGQKETQYF

D: TRBD2
size: NA
J: TRBJ2-7
V: TRBV6-5
DNA: TGTGCCAGCAGTATGGGGACTAGCGGGACTTACGAGCAGTACTTC
CDR3: CASSMGTSGTYEQYF

D: NA
size: NA
J: TRBJ2-3
V: TRBV7-3
DNA: TGTGCCAGCAGCCATATACGGGAAGACACGCAGTATTTT
CDR3: CASSHIREDTQYF

D: NA
size: few
J: TRBJ1-4
V: TRBV19
DNA: TGTGCCAGTAGTATAGTACAGGATAATGAAAAACTGTTTTTT
CDR3: CASSIVQDNEKLFF

D: TRBD1
size: NA
J: TRBJ2-7
V: TRBV13
DNA: TGTGCCAGCAGCTCTACCGACAGGGCAACCTACGAGCAGTACTTC
CDR3: CASSSTDRATYEQYF

D: NA
size: NA
J: TRBJ1-6
V: TRBV6-5
DNA: TGTGCCAGCAGTTACTCGACGGGCTCCTATAATTCACCCCTCCACTTT
CDR3: CASSYSTGSYNSPLHF

D: NA
size: NA
J: TRBJ1-2
V: TRBV29-1
DNA: TGCAGCGTTGGTGGCAGGCTAAACTATGGCTACACCTTC
CDR3: CSVGGRLNYGYTF

D: NA
size: few
J: TRBJ2-7
V: TRBV18
DNA: TGTGCCAGCTCACCGTCGTATACAACCTACGAGCAGTACTTC
CDR3: CASSPSYTTYEQYF

D: TRBD1
size: NA
J: TRBJ1-1
V: TRBV12-5
DNA: TGTGCTAGTGGTTTGGGAAGGACAGGGAACACTGAAGCTTTCTTT
CDR3: CASGLGRTGNTEAFF